This T cell receptor beta chain originates from a study of shared clonotypes between healthy human individuals. About the study: Every donor yielded three CD4 naive, three CD4 memory, two CD8 naive and one CD8 memory plate.

Whole-study findings and limits: Having only a few donors restricted how much genetic and exposure-history diversity was captured.

The V end was cut by 0 bases, the J end by 10 bases, with 13 bases between. From germline, CDR1 is MGHRA and CDR2 YSYEKL. CDR3 length: 14 amino acids. The table came from immunoSEQ multiplex PCR; TCRdb's copy has only in-frame clones and leaves some out. The sample yields over 1.4 million clones, approximately 96% seen once. With regard to this clone: Its antigen is unidentified.

The sequenced material came from naive CD4+ T cells sorted from blood. As for subset: CD45RA+ positively selected. The rearrangement joins TRBV4-1 to TRBJ2-1; no clear D gene. This clonotype was obtained from a man younger than 45 in good health. Here the CDR3 reads CASSQDRVNGEQFF. CDR3 nucleotides: TGCGCCAGCAGCCAAGATCGGGTTAACGGCGAGCAGTTCTTC.